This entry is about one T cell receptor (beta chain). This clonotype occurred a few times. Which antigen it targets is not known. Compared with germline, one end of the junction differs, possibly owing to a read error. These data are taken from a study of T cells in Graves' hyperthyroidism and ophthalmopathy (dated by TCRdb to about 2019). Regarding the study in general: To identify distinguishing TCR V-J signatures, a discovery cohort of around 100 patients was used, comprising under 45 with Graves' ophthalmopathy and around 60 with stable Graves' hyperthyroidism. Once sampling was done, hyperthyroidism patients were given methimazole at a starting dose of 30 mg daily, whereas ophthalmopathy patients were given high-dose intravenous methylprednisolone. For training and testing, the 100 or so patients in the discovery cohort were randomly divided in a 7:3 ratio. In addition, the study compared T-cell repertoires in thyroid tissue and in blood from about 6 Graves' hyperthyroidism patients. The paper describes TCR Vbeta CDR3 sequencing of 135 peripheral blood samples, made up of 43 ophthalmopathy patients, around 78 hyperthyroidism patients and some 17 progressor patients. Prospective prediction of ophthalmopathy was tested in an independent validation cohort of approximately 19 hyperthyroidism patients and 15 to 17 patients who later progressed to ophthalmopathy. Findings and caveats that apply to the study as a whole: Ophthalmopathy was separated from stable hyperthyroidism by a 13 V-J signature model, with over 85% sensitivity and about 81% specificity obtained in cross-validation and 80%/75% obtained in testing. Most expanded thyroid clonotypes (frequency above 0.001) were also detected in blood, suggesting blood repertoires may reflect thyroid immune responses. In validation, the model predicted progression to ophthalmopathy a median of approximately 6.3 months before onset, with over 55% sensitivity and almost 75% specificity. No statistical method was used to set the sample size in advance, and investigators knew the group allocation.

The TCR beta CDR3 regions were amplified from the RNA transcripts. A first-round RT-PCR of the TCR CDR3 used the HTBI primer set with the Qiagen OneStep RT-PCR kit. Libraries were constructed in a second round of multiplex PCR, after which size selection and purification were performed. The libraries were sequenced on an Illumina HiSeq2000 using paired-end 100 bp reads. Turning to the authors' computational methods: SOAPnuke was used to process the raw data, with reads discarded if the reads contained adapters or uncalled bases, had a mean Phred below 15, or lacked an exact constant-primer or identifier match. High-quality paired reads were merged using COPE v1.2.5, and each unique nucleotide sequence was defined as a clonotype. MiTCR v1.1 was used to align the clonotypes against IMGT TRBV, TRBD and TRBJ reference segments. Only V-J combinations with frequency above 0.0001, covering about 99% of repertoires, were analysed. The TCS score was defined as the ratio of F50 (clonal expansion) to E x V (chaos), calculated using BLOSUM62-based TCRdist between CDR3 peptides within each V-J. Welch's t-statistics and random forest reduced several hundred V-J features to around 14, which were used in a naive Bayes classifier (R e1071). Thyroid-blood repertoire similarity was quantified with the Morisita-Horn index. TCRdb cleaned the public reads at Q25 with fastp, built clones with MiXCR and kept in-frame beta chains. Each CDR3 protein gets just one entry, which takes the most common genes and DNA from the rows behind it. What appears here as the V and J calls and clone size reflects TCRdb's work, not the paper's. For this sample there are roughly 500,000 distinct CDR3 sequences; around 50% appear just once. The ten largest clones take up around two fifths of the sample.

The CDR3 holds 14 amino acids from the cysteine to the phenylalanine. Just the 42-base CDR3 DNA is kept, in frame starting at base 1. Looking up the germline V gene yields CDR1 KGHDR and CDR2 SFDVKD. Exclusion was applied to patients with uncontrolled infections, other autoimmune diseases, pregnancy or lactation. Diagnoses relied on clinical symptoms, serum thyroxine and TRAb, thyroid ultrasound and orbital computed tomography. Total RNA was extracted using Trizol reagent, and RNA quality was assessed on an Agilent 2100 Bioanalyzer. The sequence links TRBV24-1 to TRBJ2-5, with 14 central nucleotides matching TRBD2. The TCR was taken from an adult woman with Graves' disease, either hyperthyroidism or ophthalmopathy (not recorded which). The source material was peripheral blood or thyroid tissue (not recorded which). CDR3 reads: CALPRTSGRKTQYF. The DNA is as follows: TGCGCCTTACCTAGGACTAGCGGGAGGAAGACCCAGTACTTC.